Shown below are 21 T cell receptor beta chains from a single sample sequenced in a study of T-cell reconstitution after alpha-beta-depleted transplantation in children. Unique molecular identifiers were built into the TCRbeta library. TCRdb re-called the PCR reads with MiXCR, one entry per CDR3 protein. The data hold 200,000 to 250,000 distinct CDR3 sequences, with 24% observed a single time. The sample in question was PBMCs, mostly from graft donor cells, obtained 360 days after TCRalphabeta/CD19-depleted stem cell transplant. Every receptor here comes from a female patient between 2 and 15 years old who had a stem cell transplant for congenital amegakaryocytic thrombocytopenia, so the T cells may come from the graft donor.

V is TRBV5-1 and J is TRBJ2-5, with 7 positions matching TRBD1. The CDR3 extends over 14 amino acids. The trim removed 1 base at V and 3 bases at J, leaving 3 bases unmatched. Germline V gives CDR1 SGHRS, CDR2 YFSETQ. CDR3 bases: TGCGCCAGCAGCTTGACAGGGGTGGAAGAGACCCAGTACTTC. The encoded protein is CASSLTGVEETQYF. The full variable domain, rest sourced from reference TRBV5-1 and TRBJ2-5, is KAGVTQTPRYLIKTRGQQVTLSCSPISGHRSVSWYQQTPGQGLQFLFEYFSETQRNKGNFPGRFSGRQFSNSRSEMNVSTLELGDSALYLCASSLTGVEETQYFGPGTRLLVL.

The chain combines TRBV5-1 with TRBJ2-3; TRBD2 matches at 12 bases. The germline V gene encodes CDR1 SGHRS and CDR2 YFSETQ. The CDR3 spans 16 residues. The V gene end was trimmed by 1 base and the J gene end by 4 bases; junction bases not matched to a gene: 4. This chain's CDR3 is CASSLLAGGPSDTQYF. The CDR3 DNA reads TGCGCCAGCAGCTTGCTAGCGGGAGGGCCTTCAGATACGCAGTATTTT.

The table lists this clonotype with a few counts. V and J are TRBV2 and TRBJ2-3; the D gene is possibly TRBD1 (6 bases). The V gene lost 0 bases and the J gene lost 2 bases, with 12 bases spanning the gap. The CDR3 covers 16 residues. Germline lookup yields CDR1 SNHLY and CDR2 FYNNEI. DNA of the CDR3: TGTGCCAGCAGTGAAGCGCTTCTGGGACACACAGATACGCAGTATTTT. Translating it yields CASSEALLGHTDTQYF.

This clonotype has more than one count but fewer than ten. The chain carries TRBV7-2 and TRBJ2-4, with D perhaps matching TRBD2 (6 bases). Deletions cut 1 base from V and 8 bases from J, with 15 bases between. Per the germline V gene, CDR1 is SGHTA and CDR2 is FQGNSA. The CDR3 extends over 15 amino acids. CDR3 DNA sequence: TGTGCCAGCAGCTTAGGAGGAGGGTTAGGCGACATTCAGTACTTC. This codes for CASSLGGGLGDIQYF.

This clonotype was counted between two and nine times. This chain connects TRBV2 to TRBJ2-5; possibly TRBD1 for D (6 bases). This CDR3 is 13 amino acids long. V lost 2 bases and J 4 bases, leaving 8 bases between the germline ends. Germline lookup yields CDR1 SNHLY and CDR2 FYNNEI. The CDR3 loop is CASSEQGRETQYF. The CDR3 region has the DNA TGTGCCAGCAGTGAACAGGGGCGAGAGACCCAGTACTTC. Supplemented by reference TRBV2 and TRBJ2-5, the full variable domain reads EPEVTQTPSHQVTQMGQEVILRCVPISNHLYFYWYRQILGQKVEFLVSFYNNEISEKSEIFDDQFSVERPDGSNFTLKIRSTKLEDSAMYFCASSEQGRETQYFGPGTRLLVL.

This chain joins TRBV3-1 and TRBJ2-2; TRBD2 might be the D (6 bases). The V end was cut by 5 bases, the J end by 6 bases, with 10 bases between. The CDR3 runs to 13 residues. Germline V CDR1 and CDR2: LGHDT, YNNKEL (reference sequence). The CDR3 DNA follows: TGTGCCAGCAGCGGCGGACTATCCGGGGAGCTGTTTTTT. As protein: CASSGGLSGELFF.

This clonotype came up many times. The CDR3 bases are TGCAGCGTCGCTGACACATTCCAAGAGACCCAGTACTTC. Translation: CSVADTFQETQYF. The chain carries TRBV29-1 and TRBJ2-5, with D uncertain. The CDR3 contains 13 residues. Trimming left V 6 bases short and J 1 base short, with 12 bases between. The germline V gene encodes CDR1 SQVTM and CDR2 ANQGSEA.

The rearrangement joins TRBV10-3 to TRBJ1-4; TRBD1 aligns across 8 bases. The CDR3 contains 16 residues. J gave up 10 bases and V 3 bases, and 13 bases lay outside the gene matches. Germline V CDR1 and CDR2: ENHRY, SYGVKD. CDR3 residues: CAISDPGQARPGKLFF. DNA of the CDR3: TGTGCCATCAGTGACCCGGGACAGGCGCGTCCAGGAAAACTGTTTTTT.

V usage is TRBV12-3 or TRBV12-4 and J usage is TRBJ2-5, with a tentative D call TRBD2 (5 bases). This CDR3 is built from 14 residues. The V end was cut by 5 bases, the J end by 1 base, with 11 bases between. CDR3 nucleotide sequence: TGTGCCAGCAGTCGCCTCGGGGTCCAAGAGACCCAGTACTTC. The encoded protein is CASSRLGVQETQYF.

This clonotype was seen repeatedly, ten times or more. This chain uses TRBV5-6 with TRBJ1-1; D gene ambiguous. Germline V gene data show CDR1 as SGHDT and CDR2 as YYEEEE. This CDR3 contains 13 residues. Trimming took off 2 bases at V and 4 bases at J, with 9 bases between the two ends. The CDR3 sequence is CASSFQVLTEAFF. For the CDR3, the DNA is TGTGCCAGCAGCTTCCAGGTCCTCACTGAAGCTTTCTTT. Complete variable domain (other parts from reference TRBV5-6 and TRBJ1-1): DAGVTQSPTHLIKTRGQQVTLRCSPKSGHDTVSWYQQALGQGPQFIFQYYEEEERQRGNFPDRFSGHQFPNYSSELNVNALLLGDSALYLCASSFQVLTEAFFGQGTRLTVV.

The chain combines TRBV15 with TRBJ2-5, with a weak D call TRBD2 (6 bases). Germline values: CDR1 LNHNV, CDR2 YYDKDF (reference sequence). CDR3 size: 15 residues. V lost 3 bases and J 2 bases, leaving 13 bases between the germline ends. The CDR3 loop reads CATSRPSGVQETQYF. CDR3 DNA sequence: TGTGCCACCAGCAGGCCCTCGGGAGTTCAAGAGACCCAGTACTTC.

This clonotype was counted between two and nine times. J is TRBJ1-1 and V is TRBV4-1; the D is unclear. The germline V gene has CDR1 MGHRA and CDR2 YSYEKL. The CDR3 is 16 residues long. Trimming stripped 5 bases from V and 0 bases from J, with 16 bases between. CDR3 nucleotide sequence: TGCGCCAGCAGCAGGGTGTCGGTAATTATGAACACTGAAGCTTTCTTT. Its protein product is CASSRVSVIMNTEAFF.

Only a few counts were recorded for this clonotype. This sequence joins TRBV4-3 and TRBJ2-1; tentative D call: TRBD2 (5 bases). CDR1 is LGHNA and CDR2 is YSLEER in the germline V gene. This CDR3 spans 14 amino acids. The V end was cut by 3 bases, the J end by 3 bases, with 9 bases between. CDR3 protein: CASSQSRDYNEQFF. CDR3 DNA: TGCGCCAGCAGCCAGTCCCGGGACTACAATGAGCAGTTCTTC.

V is TRBV10-3 and J is TRBJ1-4; D remains unclear. V shed 4 bases and J shed 4 bases, with 10 bases lying between them. Germline CDR1 ENHRY, CDR2 SYGVKD. The CDR3 has 14 residues. CDR3 nucleotide sequence: TGTGCCATCAGTGCCGGGCAGAGTAATGAAAAACTGTTTTTT. Translated: CAISAGQSNEKLFF.

Comment on this clonotype: In this CDR3 the conserved last residue, phenylalanine or tryptophan, is missing, so a read error is likely. J is TRBJ1-5 and V is TRBV20-1, with 7 bases identical to TRBD1. Trimming at V came to 5 bases and at J to 2 bases, leaving 3 bases not matched to a gene. Looked up from germline, CDR1 is DFQATT and CDR2 is SNEGSKA (reference sequence). The CDR3 loop spans 13 amino acids. Written as DNA, the CDR3 is TGCAGTGCTGAAGGGGGCGGCAATCAGCCCCAGCATTGT. It is translated as CSAEGGGNQPQHC.

This clonotype occurred a few times. The rearrangement uses TRBV6-1 and TRBJ1-2; D is ambiguous. This CDR3 spans 13 amino acids. Germline values: CDR1 MNHNS, CDR2 SASEGT. The ends were cut back, 0 bases at V and 4 bases at J, with 6 bases in the middle. The CDR3 protein is CASSEAFSYGYTF. CDR3 bases: TGTGCCAGCAGTGAAGCGTTCAGCTATGGCTACACCTTC.

The chain couples TRBV3-1 to TRBJ1-4; 10 bases are a match to TRBD1. Germline CDR1 LGHDT, CDR2 YNNKEL (reference sequence). J lost 7 bases, V lost 6 bases, and 20 bases had no gene match. The CDR3 is made up of 19 amino acids. CDR3 sequence (DNA): TGTGCCAGCAGTATCAATACCCCGGGGCCTGGGGACAGGGGTGAAAAACTGTTTTTT. Residues: CASSINTPGPGDRGEKLFF.

This clonotype was counted only a few times. This chain connects TRBV28 to TRBJ1-4; perhaps TRBD1 as D (6 bases). Germline CDR1 is MDHEN and CDR2 is SYDVKM. The V and J ends lost 1 base and 16 bases respectively, with 13 bases between them. The CDR3 consists of 12 residues. CDR3 sequence: CASSLSHRVPFF. The CDR3 DNA sequence: TGTGCCAGCAGTTTATCCCACAGGGTTCCGTTTTTT.

This clonotype was seen repeatedly, ten times or more. The V gene is TRBV12-3 or TRBV12-4, the J gene TRBJ1-5; D is ambiguous. Trimming removed 5 bases from V and 7 bases from J, with 12 bases in between. This CDR3 is 13 amino acids long. The CDR3 loop is CASSEPLEQPQHF. The CDR3, as DNA: TGTGCCAGCAGTGAACCTCTAGAACAGCCCCAGCATTTT.

The V and J genes are TRBV20-1 and TRBJ1-4; D gene unclear. The V gene's germline CDR1 is DFQATT and CDR2 SNEGSKA (reference sequence). The CDR3 extends over 13 amino acids. The V end lost 5 bases, the J end lost 10 bases, and 17 bases lay between the germline ends. The CDR3 DNA sequence: TGCAGTGCTCAAAGGGCTAGCCATGGAAAACTGTTTTTT. Translation: CSAQRASHGKLFF.

This clonotype was counted many times. This sequence joins TRBV29-1 and TRBJ2-5, with 7 bases identical to TRBD1. Germline assignment: CDR1 SQVTM and CDR2 ANQGSEA. The CDR3 length is 15 residues. Germline trimming cut 5 bases from V and 9 bases from J; bases unmatched to any gene: 18. CDR3 DNA: TGCAGCGTTAGGCAGAGGGCCCAGGGGGACAGAGCCCAGTACTTC. It encodes CSVRQRAQGDRAQYF.